What follows are 17 T cell receptor beta chains derived from one specimen sequenced in a study of blood T cells in healthy people across ages. Next came a second PCR, run for about 7 to 12 cycles, which used a sample-barcoded 5' primer along with a J-beta primer mix. MiXCR was run by TCRdb on the 5' RACE reads, yielding one entry per CDR3 protein. This sample has around 800,000 distinct CDR3 sequences, with 62% found just once. Sequences were obtained from blood. Receptors were obtained from a man aged 30 to 39 in good health.

V is TRBV6-5 and J is TRBJ1-5; no clear D. CDR1 is MNHEY, CDR2 SVGAGI, per germline. V was cut by 10 bases and J by 6 bases, with 19 bases left in between. There are 14 residues in the CDR3. This CDR3 is CATSKAWASQPQHF. The CDR3 DNA follows: TGTGCCACCTCCAAGGCCTGGGCCTCTCAGCCCCAGCATTTT.

The V call is TRBV15, the J call TRBJ2-7; the D gene is possibly TRBD1 (6 bases). The CDR3 covers 15 residues. The V end lost 0 bases, the J end lost 1 base, and 10 bases lay between the germline ends. Looked up from germline, CDR1 is LNHNV and CDR2 is YYDKDF (reference sequence). CDR3 amino acids: CATSRDLGQSYEQYF. In DNA form, the CDR3 reads TGTGCCACCAGCAGAGATCTTGGACAGTCCTACGAGCAGTACTTC.

The gene calls are TRBV10-3 and TRBJ1-6, with D perhaps matching TRBD1 (5 bases). This CDR3 has 18 amino acids. Germline-derived CDR1 and CDR2 are ENHRY and SYGVKD. V gave up 4 bases and J gave up 0 bases, with 16 bases separating them. The CDR3 is CAISGGPDTSSYNSPLHF. The CDR3 DNA is TGTGCCATCAGTGGGGGCCCGGACACAAGCTCCTATAATTCACCCCTCCACTTT.

The V gene is TRBV21-1, the J gene TRBJ2-5; the D call in the table, TRBD2, was not verified against the DNA. TRBV21-1 is a pseudogene locus. The CDR3 contains 16 residues. CDR3 coding DNA: TGTGCCAGCAGCAAGCAGGGACTAGCGAGTCGGGAGACCCAGTACTTC. It encodes CASSKQGLASRETQYF.

The chain joins TRBV27 to TRBJ1-2; D is uncertain. Trimming cost V 2 bases and J 4 bases, with 14 bases left between them. In germline, CDR1 is MNHEY, CDR2 SMNVEV (reference sequence). The CDR3 is made up of 15 amino acids. The CDR3 region has the DNA TGTGCCAGCAGTTTAACGGGCGGGCAGCTCTATGGCTACACCTTC. Translating gives CASSLTGGQLYGYTF.

The chain joins TRBV3-1 to TRBJ2-7; TRBD2 is a possible D gene (6 bases). This CDR3 contains 13 residues. Germline-derived CDR1 and CDR2 are LGHDT and YNNKEL (reference sequence). V gave up 7 bases and J gave up 4 bases, with 14 bases separating them. The CDR3, as DNA: TGTGCCAGCAACCTCCGGGGGAGTTACGAGCAGTACTTC. Translating it yields CASNLRGSYEQYF.

V usage is TRBV28 and J usage is TRBJ2-7; D gene ambiguous. V lost 1 base and J lost 7, with 11 bases in between. CDR1 and CDR2 from the germline V gene are MDHEN and SYDVKM. This CDR3 spans 13 amino acids. The DNA of the CDR3 is TGTGCCAGCAGTTTATACCCGCTGGAAGAGCAGTACTTC. Its protein is CASSLYPLEEQYF.

The genes are TRBV27 and TRBJ2-3, with TRBD2 matching over 10 bases. The CDR3 is 17 amino acids. J was trimmed by 6 bases and V by 4 bases; bases with no gene match: 13. Germline assignment: CDR1 MNHEY and CDR2 SMNVEV (reference sequence). CDR3 sequence reads: CASSSLSGGRWGDTQYF. The CDR3 nucleotides read TGTGCCAGCAGTTCCCTTAGCGGGGGGCGGTGGGGTGATACGCAGTATTTT.

Concerning this clonotype itself: Being one base from a much bigger clone, this may be a read error. The gene calls are TRBV15 and TRBJ2-5, with a weak D call TRBD2 (6 bases). Trimming stripped 3 bases from V and 11 bases from J, with 19 bases between. CDR3 length equals 14 residues. Germline loops: CDR1 LNHNV, CDR2 YYDKDF (reference sequence). The CDR3 sequence is CATSSGQGSREQYF. DNA for the CDR3: TGTGCCACCAGCAGTGGACAAGGTTCTCGGGAGCAGTACTTC.

J is TRBJ1-2 and V is TRBV18; D perhaps matches TRBD1 (5 bases). The CDR3 spans 15 residues. The germline V gene encodes CDR1 KGHSH and CDR2 LQKENI. Trimming took 6 bases from V and 4 from J, leaving 18 bases between them. The CDR3 is CASSPGQLRSYGYTF. Written as DNA, the CDR3 is TGTGCCAGCTCCCCAGGGCAGTTGCGGAGCTATGGCTACACCTTC.

The sample holds a few counts of this clonotype. V is TRBV6-5 and J is TRBJ2-7; TRBD1 matches 7 bases. The CDR3 has 12 residues. Germline trimming cut 5 bases from V and 6 bases from J; bases unmatched to any gene: 4. Per the germline V gene, CDR1 is MNHEY and CDR2 is SVGAGI. The CDR3: CASSRDRVEQYF. The CDR3 nucleotides are TGTGCCAGCAGTCGCGACAGGGTCGAGCAGTACTTC.

The chain joins TRBV2 to TRBJ1-5; D possibly corresponds to TRBD1 (6 bases). The length of the CDR3 is 15 residues. Germline V CDR1 and CDR2: SNHLY, FYNNEI. V lost 4 bases to trimming and J lost 2 bases, with 12 bases between them. The CDR3 DNA sequence: TGTGCCAGCAGTGCCTTGGGGGCTGGCAATCAGCCCCAGCATTTT. It specifies CASSALGAGNQPQHF.

This chain joins TRBV4-3 and TRBJ2-7; D possibly corresponds to TRBD2 (6 bases). The CDR3 runs to 14 residues. The germline CDR1 and CDR2 sequences are LGHNA and YSLEER. V shed 0 bases and J shed 4 bases, with 10 bases lying between them. The CDR3 loop reads CASSQEFGGYEQYF. The CDR3 DNA sequence: TGCGCCAGCAGCCAAGAGTTCGGGGGTTACGAGCAGTACTTC.

The chain combines TRBV28 with TRBJ2-3; D is perhaps TRBD1 or TRBD2 (6 bases each). V was shortened by 10 bases and J by 4 bases, with 21 bases between the two germline ends. The CDR3 extends over 15 amino acids. Germline V gene sequence: CDR1 MDHEN, CDR2 SYDVKM. CDR3 in amino acids: CATKSSHRDSDTQYF. The CDR3 nucleotides read TGTGCCACCAAAAGTTCCCACAGGGACTCAGATACGCAGTATTTT. The entire variable domain, with the rest obtained from reference TRBV28 and TRBJ2-3, is as follows: DVKVTQSSRYLVKRTGEKVFLECVQDMDHENMFWYRQDPGLGLRLIYFSYDVKMKEKGDIPEGYSVSREKKERFSLILESASTNQTSMYLCATKSSHRDSDTQYFGPGTRLTVL.

Only a few counts were recorded for this clonotype. The chain couples TRBV10-3 to TRBJ2-2; D possibly uses TRBD1 or TRBD2 (5 bases each). V was trimmed by 7 bases and J by 4 bases, leaving 13 bases between them. The CDR3 runs 14 residues. CDR1 is ENHRY, CDR2 SYGVKD, per germline. In DNA, the CDR3 is TGTGCCATCACGAAAGGGGAGCTCACCGGGGAGCTGTTTTTT. The encoded protein is CAITKGELTGELFF.

This clonotype has more than one count but fewer than ten. This chain joins TRBV29-1 and TRBJ2-1, with 9 bases aligning to TRBD1. The CDR3 covers 12 residues. Germline CDR1 is SQVTM and CDR2 is ANQGSEA. J gave up 8 bases and V 8 bases, and 7 bases lay outside the gene matches. The CDR3 reads CSSGTGSDEQFF. The CDR3 coding sequence is TGCAGCTCGGGGACAGGGTCGGATGAGCAGTTCTTC.

Comment on this clonotype: A junction boundary mismatches the germline segment, possibly from a read error. This rearrangement joins TRBV11-2 to TRBJ1-1, with unresolved D. The germline gives CDR1 SGHAT, CDR2 FQNNGV. CDR3 length: 15 amino acids. CDR3 sequence (DNA): TGTGCCGGCAGCTTAGTTTGGGTGGCTAACACTGAAGCTTTCTTT. It codes for CAGSLVWVANTEAFF.